The 30 T cell receptor beta chains reported below all come from one sample, sequenced in a study of OX40 agonist ivuxolimab in advanced cancers. The repertoire was sequenced with immunoSEQ multiplex PCR; TCRdb's copy has only in-frame clones and lacks some. The sample includes under 100,000 clones, 90% to 95% of them seen just once. The sequencing used CD4+ or CD8+ T cells sorted from blood, collected in a trial of the OX40 agonist ivuxolimab. These receptors were taken from an adult with an advanced solid tumor such as melanoma, head and neck, liver or kidney cancer.

This chain joins TRBV29-1 and TRBJ2-7; D gene unclear. Trimming removed 0 bases at V and 2 bases at J, with 8 bases between. The germline gives CDR1 SQVTM, CDR2 ANQGSEA. The CDR3 runs to 13 residues. Here the CDR3 DNA reads TGCAGCGTTGAAGATTCCGTTACCTACGAGCAGTACTTC. It encodes CSVEDSVTYEQYF.

The chain recombines TRBV7-9 with TRBJ2-6; D is ambiguous. From germline, CDR1 is SEHNR and CDR2 FQNEAQ (reference sequence). The CDR3 consists of 14 residues. V lost 6 bases, J lost 2 bases, and 8 bases lay in between. Here the CDR3 reads CASRLATGANVLTF. CDR3 nucleotides: TGTGCCAGCAGACTGGCAACTGGGGCCAACGTCCTGACTTTC.

V and J are TRBV2 and TRBJ1-1; D remains ambiguous. Trimming took 4 bases from V and 11 from J, leaving 11 bases between them. Germline CDR1 reads SNHLY; CDR2 reads FYNNEI. The CDR3 is 11 amino acids. The DNA of the CDR3 is TGTGCCAGCAGTGGTCTTCTTGTGGCTTTCTTT. Protein product: CASSGLLVAFF. The full variable domain, its missing parts supplied by reference TRBV2 and TRBJ1-1, is EPEVTQTPSHQVTQMGQEVILRCVPISNHLYFYWYRQILGQKVEFLVSFYNNEISEKSEIFDDQFSVERPDGSNFTLKIRSTKLEDSAMYFCASSGLLVAFFGQGTRLTVV.

V gene TRBV30 combines with J gene TRBJ2-2; D is undetermined. Trimming cost V 2 bases and J 1 base, with 2 bases left between them. Germline V gene sequence: CDR1 GTSNPN, CDR2 SVGIG (reference sequence). CDR3 length equals 12 residues. CDR3 DNA sequence: TGTGCCTGGAGTAAGAACACCGGGGAGCTGTTTTTT. Its protein is CAWSKNTGELFF. Using reference TRBV30 and TRBJ2-2 for the parts outside the CDR3, the full variable domain is SQTIHQWPATLVQPVGSPLSLECTVEGTSNPNLYWYRQAAGRGLQLLFYSVGIGQISSEVPQNLSASRPQDRQFILSSKKLLLSDSGFYLCAWSKNTGELFFGEGSRLTVL.

This clone appeared a single time. J is TRBJ2-2 and V is TRBV29-1; D not resolved. V was clipped by 7 bases and J by 1 base, with 7 bases between them. Germline CDR1 reads SQVTM; CDR2 reads ANQGSEA. CDR3 length: 12 amino acids. CDR3 DNA: TGCAGCGCCCAGAGGAACACCGGGGAGCTGTTTTTT. This gives the protein CSAQRNTGELFF.

V is TRBV4-2 and J is TRBJ2-3; D remains ambiguous. Germline CDR1 reads LGHNA; CDR2 reads YNFKEQ. This CDR3 spans 15 amino acids. V shed 0 bases and J shed 1 base, with 8 bases lying between them. DNA for the CDR3: TGTGCCAGCAGCCAAGATCTGGCAGGCACAGATACGCAGTATTTT. Translating it yields CASSQDLAGTDTQYF.

The chain uses TRBV6-5 and TRBJ2-4; the D call may be TRBD1 or TRBD2 (5 bases each). V lost 8 bases, J lost 8 bases, and 13 bases lay in between. The germline CDR1 and CDR2 sequences are MNHEY and SVGAGI. This CDR3 region has 12 residues. The CDR3 loop reads CASSEGKDIQYF. The CDR3 DNA follows: TGTGCCAGCTCAGAGGGGAAGGACATTCAGTACTTC.

Comments on this clone: Additional DNA sequences in this sample encode the identical CDR3. The chain joins TRBV29-1 to TRBJ2-7; 8 bases line up with TRBD1. The CDR3 runs 13 residues. Trimming at V came to 6 bases and at J to 1 base, leaving 5 bases not matched to a gene. Germline CDR1 SQVTM, CDR2 ANQGSEA. The CDR3 bases are TGCAGCGTCGGGACAGGCCGGTCCTACGAGCAGTACTTC. Translated, it gives CSVGTGRSYEQYF.

This clone showed up just once. V usage is TRBV28 and J usage is TRBJ2-7; 8 bases are shared with TRBD1. Germline V gene lookup returns CDR1 MDHEN and CDR2 SYDVKM. V shed 4 bases, J shed 2 bases, and the junction held 10 bases outside the gene matches. The CDR3 sequence is 16 residues long. CDR3 in amino acids: CASSSSGQGRPYEQYF. In DNA form, the CDR3 reads TGTGCCAGCAGTTCCTCTGGACAGGGCCGTCCCTACGAGCAGTACTTC.

This clone was observed a handful of times. The J gene is TRBJ2-7, the V gene TRBV28; D uncertain. From germline, CDR1 is MDHEN and CDR2 SYDVKM. There are 11 residues in the CDR3. In DNA form, the CDR3 reads TGTGCTGTTTTAGGGCCCTGGGAGCAGTACTTC. It translates to CAVLGPWEQYF.

The chain uses TRBV28 and TRBJ1-2; D unresolved. The germline V gene encodes CDR1 MDHEN and CDR2 SYDVKM. The CDR3 runs 13 residues. Trimming stripped 7 bases from V and 6 bases from J, with 15 bases between. The CDR3 sequence is CASNPPNTNGYTF. The CDR3 bases are TGTGCCAGCAACCCACCGAATACCAATGGCTACACCTTC.

The V call is TRBV11-2, the J call TRBJ2-3, with D perhaps TRBD2 (6 bases). The germline V gene encodes CDR1 SGHAT and CDR2 FQNNGV. This CDR3 spans 17 amino acids. V was trimmed by 5 bases and J by 4 bases, leaving 22 bases between them. The CDR3 spells CASSEKVGGEAADTQYF. The CDR3 region has the DNA TGTGCCAGCAGCGAAAAGGTGGGCGGGGAGGCGGCAGATACGCAGTATTTT.

This clone occurred once. This chain connects TRBV27 to TRBJ2-3; 10 nucleotides line up with TRBD2. The V segment lost 6 bases and the J segment 1 base; nucleotides outside the gene matches: 4. Per germline, CDR1 MNHEY and CDR2 SMNVEV (reference sequence). This CDR3 has 15 amino acids. For the CDR3, the DNA is TGTGCCAGCAGGAGGGGGACTAGCGGCACAGATACGCAGTATTTT. Protein sequence: CASRRGTSGTDTQYF.

CDR3 residues: CASSPVYRNEQYF. The CDR3 DNA follows: TGTGCCAGCAGCCCGGTATACAGGAACGAGCAGTACTTC. The chain carries TRBV11-2 and TRBJ2-7; TRBD1 is a possible D gene (5 bases). Per germline, CDR1 SGHAT and CDR2 FQNNGV. V lost 5 bases and J lost 5, with 13 bases in between. This CDR3 is built from 13 residues.

The V call is TRBV18, the J call TRBJ1-5; D not resolved. The germline V and J ends were trimmed by 3 bases and 5 bases, with 11 bases remaining between them. Germline V gives CDR1 KGHSH, CDR2 LQKENI. The CDR3 covers 14 residues. CDR3 nucleotides: TGTGCCAGCTCACCGGGCTCTTCGTATCAGCCCCAGCATTTT. Encoded protein: CASSPGSSYQPQHF.

V and J are TRBV7-9 and TRBJ2-1; D assignment may be TRBD1 or TRBD2 (5 bases each). V was shortened by 5 bases and J by 4 bases, with 9 bases between the two germline ends. The V gene's germline CDR1 is SEHNR and CDR2 FQNEAQ (reference sequence). The CDR3 loop spans 13 amino acids. The DNA of the CDR3 is TGTGCCAGCAGCCAAGGGACGTACAATGAGCAGTTCTTC. Protein product: CASSQGTYNEQFF.

CDR3: CASSPRLGDTQYF. The CDR3 DNA sequence: TGTGCCAGCAGCCCACGACTGGGGGATACGCAGTATTTT. The chain employs TRBV14 and TRBJ2-3; D is undetermined. Germline CDR1 and CDR2: SGHDN and FVKESK. This CDR3 is 13 amino acids long. The ends were cut back, 4 bases at V and 6 bases at J, with 11 bases in the middle.

The rearrangement uses TRBV18 and TRBJ2-7; TRBD2 might be the D (6 bases). This CDR3 is built from 14 residues. CDR1 KGHSH and CDR2 LQKENI come from the germline V gene. V was cut by 3 bases and J by 5 bases, with 14 bases left in between. The CDR3 nucleotides are TGTGCCAGCTCACCCGATCGCGGGGCGCACGAGCAGTACTTC. It is translated as CASSPDRGAHEQYF.

V is TRBV2 and J is TRBJ2-1; 11 bases line up with TRBD2. V lost 6 bases to trimming and J lost 0 bases; unmatched junction nucleotides: 16. Germline assignment: CDR1 SNHLY and CDR2 FYNNEI. The CDR3 is 20 amino acids. The chain's CDR3 is CASRGGTSGPGRSSYNEQFF. In DNA form, the CDR3 reads TGTGCCAGCAGAGGAGGGACTAGCGGTCCAGGTCGAAGCTCCTACAATGAGCAGTTCTTC.

CDR3 region: CASSLNPVGPSEKLFF. The CDR3, as DNA: TGTGCCAGCAGCCTTAACCCTGTGGGGCCAAGTGAAAAACTGTTTTTT. The chain has TRBV28 and TRBJ1-4, with a tentative D call TRBD1 (5 bases). The CDR3 loop spans 16 amino acids. Trimming removed 6 bases from V and 7 bases from J, with 21 bases in between. Germline values: CDR1 MDHEN, CDR2 SYDVKM.

The chain combines TRBV7-2 with TRBJ2-7; tentative D call: TRBD2 (5 bases). This CDR3 is built from 14 residues. The V gene's germline CDR1 is SGHTA and CDR2 FQGNSA. Trimming took off 8 bases at V and 0 bases at J, with 14 bases between the two ends. CDR3 DNA sequence: TGTGCCAGCTCCCGCAGCGGATCCTCCTACGAGCAGTACTTC. This gives the protein CASSRSGSSYEQYF. Full variable domain (rest looked up from reference TRBV7-2 and TRBJ2-7): GAGVSQSPSNKVTEKGKDVELRCDPISGHTALYWYRQSLGQGLEFLIYFQGNSAPDKSGLPSDRFSAERTGGSVSTLTIQRTQQEDSAVYLCASSRSGSSYEQYFGPGTRLTVT.

Concerning this clone: Compared with germline, one end of the junction differs, possibly owing to a read error. V usage is TRBV4-2 and J usage is TRBJ2-2, with D possibly being TRBD1 (5 bases). This CDR3 has 17 amino acids. Germline CDR1 and CDR2: LGHNA and YNFKEQ. This CDR3 reads CVSSHPLGQANTGELFF. The CDR3 region has the DNA TGTGTCAGCAGCCACCCACTGGGGCAAGCGAACACCGGGGAGCTGTTTTTT.

The J gene is TRBJ2-1, the V gene TRBV5-8; D tentatively fits TRBD1 or TRBD2 (5 bases each). Germline loops: CDR1 SGHTS, CDR2 YDEGEE. V was pared by 7 bases and J by 7 bases, with 18 bases between. The CDR3 sequence is 14 residues long. The CDR3 sequence: CASGGGRRMNEQFF. The CDR3 DNA follows: TGTGCCAGCGGGGGTGGGCGACGGATGAATGAGCAGTTCTTC.

The chain employs TRBV28 and TRBJ2-2; TRBD1 agrees at 8 bases. The CDR3 has 16 amino acids. CDR1 and CDR2 from the germline V gene are MDHEN and SYDVKM. The trim removed 6 bases at V and 8 bases at J, leaving 14 bases unmatched. CDR3: CASSLVPQGAGGELFF. The CDR3 nucleotides are TGTGCCAGCAGCCTAGTGCCTCAGGGGGCGGGAGGGGAGCTGTTTTTT.

This sequence joins TRBV18 and TRBJ2-7, with 9 positions matching TRBD1. Unmatched junction bases numbered 5, after V lost 3 bases and J lost 2 bases. Germline V gene sequence: CDR1 KGHSH, CDR2 LQKENI. The CDR3 loop spans 15 amino acids. In nucleotides, the CDR3 is TGTGCCAGCTCACCCGCCGGGACAGGGACCTACGAGCAGTACTTC. It is translated as CASSPAGTGTYEQYF.

The chain has TRBV28 and TRBJ2-7; D may be TRBD1 or TRBD2 (6 bases each). CDR3 length: 13 amino acids. The V gene's germline CDR1 is MDHEN and CDR2 SYDVKM. V was shortened by 8 bases and J by 3 bases, with 14 bases between the two germline ends. The CDR3, as DNA: TGTGCCAGCGGGGGGACAACCGGCTACGAGCAGTACTTC. Translation gives CASGGTTGYEQYF. Full variable domain (rest looked up from reference TRBV28 and TRBJ2-7): DVKVTQSSRYLVKRTGEKVFLECVQDMDHENMFWYRQDPGLGLRLIYFSYDVKMKEKGDIPEGYSVSREKKERFSLILESASTNQTSMYLCASGGTTGYEQYFGPGTRLTVT.

The J gene is TRBJ2-2, the V gene TRBV7-8, with a weak D call TRBD1 (6 bases). The CDR3 has 16 residues. The germline V and J ends were trimmed by 5 bases and 0 bases, with 13 bases remaining between them. Germline V lookup: CDR1 SGHVS, CDR2 FQNEAQ. For the CDR3, the DNA is TGTGCCAGCAGCCAACGACAGGTTCCGAACACCGGGGAGCTGTTTTTT. Protein: CASSQRQVPNTGELFF.

The V gene is TRBV9, the J gene TRBJ2-3, with 7 bases matching TRBD2. The CDR3 spans 15 residues. V trimming: 3 bases; J trimming: 4 bases; junction bases outside the gene matches: 8. Germline V lookup: CDR1 SGDLS, CDR2 YYNGEE. CDR3 sequence (DNA): TGTGCCAGCAGCGGCCGGAGCGGGAAATCAGATACGCAGTATTTT. Translated: CASSGRSGKSDTQYF.

The V call is TRBV5-1, the J call TRBJ2-1, with D tentatively TRBD1 or TRBD2 (6 bases each). The CDR3 is made up of 12 amino acids. Between the trimmed V and J ends, which lost 0 bases and 10 bases, there was a span of 8 bases. Germline assignment: CDR1 SGHRS and CDR2 YFSETQ. This CDR3 is CASSLGGAEQFF. CDR3 sequence (DNA): TGCGCCAGCAGCTTGGGGGGGGCCGAGCAGTTCTTC.

The chain carries TRBV5-5 and TRBJ2-7, with D hard to call. CDR1 SGHKS and CDR2 YYEKEE come from the germline V gene (reference sequence). The CDR3 sequence is 15 residues long. Between the trimmed V and J ends, which lost 0 bases and 3 bases, there was a span of 13 bases. The CDR3 spells CASSLEVYSFYEQYF. The CDR3 DNA sequence: TGTGCCAGCAGCTTGGAAGTTTATTCCTTCTACGAGCAGTACTTC.